This T cell receptor beta chain is drawn from a study of cytomegalovirus exposure and HLA in healthy donors. For the study at large: Researchers found that about 84% of almost 400 genotyped donors fell within the Caucasian-associated ancestry cluster.

In the PCR, 60 Vbeta and 13 Jbeta primers were used. Assay: immunoSEQ multiplex PCR; the TCRdb copy retains only in-frame clones and omits some. This repertoire shows under 250,000 clones, about three quarters found once; its top ten account for 1.8%. Note on this clone: Antigen unknown.

Study findings and constraints: For most TCR sequences rarity was the rule, although some public TCRs occurred in many donors. Within a later analysis, the majority of CMV-associated TCR beta chains appeared HLA-restricted.

CDR1 MNHNY and CDR2 SVGAGI come from the germline V gene (reference sequence). The V end was cut by 5 bases, the J end by 5 bases, with 12 bases between. CDR3 length equals 13 residues. Sequencing was performed on PBMCs. The chain is built from TRBV6-6 and TRBJ1-1; TRBD1 might be the D (6 bases). The clonotype originates from a male donor in good health and CMV-seronegative. In DNA, the CDR3 is TGTGCCAGCAGTCTGGACAGCCGGACTGAAGCTTTCTTT. Residues: CASSLDSRTEAFF.